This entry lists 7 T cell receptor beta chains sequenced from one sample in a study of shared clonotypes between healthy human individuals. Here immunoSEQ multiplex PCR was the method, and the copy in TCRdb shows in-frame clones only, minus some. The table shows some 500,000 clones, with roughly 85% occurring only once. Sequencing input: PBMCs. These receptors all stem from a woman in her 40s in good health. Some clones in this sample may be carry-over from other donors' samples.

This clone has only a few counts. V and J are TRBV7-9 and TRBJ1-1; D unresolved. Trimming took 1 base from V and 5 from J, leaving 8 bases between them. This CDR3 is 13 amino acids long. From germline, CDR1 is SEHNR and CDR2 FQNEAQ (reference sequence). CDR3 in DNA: TGTGCCAGCAGCTTAGAGAGGTGGACTGAAGCTTTCTTT. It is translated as CASSLERWTEAFF.

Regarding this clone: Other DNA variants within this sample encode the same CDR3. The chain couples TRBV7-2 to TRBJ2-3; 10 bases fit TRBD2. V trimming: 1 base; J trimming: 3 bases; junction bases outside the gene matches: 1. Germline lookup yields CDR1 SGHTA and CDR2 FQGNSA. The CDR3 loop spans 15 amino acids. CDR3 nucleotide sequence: TGTGCCAGCAGCTTAGTAGCGGGAGGTACAGATACGCAGTATTTT. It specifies CASSLVAGGTDTQYF.

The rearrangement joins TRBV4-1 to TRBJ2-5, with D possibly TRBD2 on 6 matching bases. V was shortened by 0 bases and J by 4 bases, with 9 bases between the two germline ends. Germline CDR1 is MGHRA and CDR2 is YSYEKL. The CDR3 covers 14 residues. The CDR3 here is CASSQDPGVETQYF. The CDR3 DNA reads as TGCGCCAGCAGCCAAGATCCGGGAGTAGAGACCCAGTACTTC.

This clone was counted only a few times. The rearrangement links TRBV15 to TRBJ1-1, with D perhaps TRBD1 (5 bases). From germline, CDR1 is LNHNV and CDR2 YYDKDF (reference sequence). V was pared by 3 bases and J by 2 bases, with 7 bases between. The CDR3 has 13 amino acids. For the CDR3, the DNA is TGTGCCACCAGCAGTCAGGGAAACACTGAAGCTTTCTTT. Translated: CATSSQGNTEAFF.

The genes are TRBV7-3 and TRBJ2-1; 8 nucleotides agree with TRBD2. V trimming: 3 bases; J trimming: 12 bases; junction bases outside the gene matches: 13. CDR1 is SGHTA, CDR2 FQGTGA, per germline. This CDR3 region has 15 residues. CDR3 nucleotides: TGTGCCAGCAGCTTTACTAGCGGAAGGGTTGGGGGGCAGTTCTTC. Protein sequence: CASSFTSGRVGGQFF. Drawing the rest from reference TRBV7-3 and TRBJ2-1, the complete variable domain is GAGVSQTPSNKVTEKGKYVELRCDPISGHTALYWYRQSLGQGPEFLIYFQGTGAADDSGLPNDRFFAVRPEGSVSTLKIQRTERGDSAVYLCASSFTSGRVGGQFFGPGTRLTVL.

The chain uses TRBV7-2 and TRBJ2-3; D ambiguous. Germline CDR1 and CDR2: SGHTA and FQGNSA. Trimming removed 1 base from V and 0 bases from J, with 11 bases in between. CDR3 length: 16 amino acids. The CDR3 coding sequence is TGTGCCAGCAGCTTAGGTATCCAGGCTAGCACAGATACGCAGTATTTT. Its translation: CASSLGIQASTDTQYF.

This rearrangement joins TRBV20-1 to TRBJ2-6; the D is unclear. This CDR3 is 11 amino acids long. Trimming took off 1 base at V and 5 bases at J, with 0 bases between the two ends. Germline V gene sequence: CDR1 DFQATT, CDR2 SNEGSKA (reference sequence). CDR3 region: CSARGANVLTF. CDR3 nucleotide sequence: TGCAGTGCTAGAGGGGCCAACGTCCTGACTTTC.